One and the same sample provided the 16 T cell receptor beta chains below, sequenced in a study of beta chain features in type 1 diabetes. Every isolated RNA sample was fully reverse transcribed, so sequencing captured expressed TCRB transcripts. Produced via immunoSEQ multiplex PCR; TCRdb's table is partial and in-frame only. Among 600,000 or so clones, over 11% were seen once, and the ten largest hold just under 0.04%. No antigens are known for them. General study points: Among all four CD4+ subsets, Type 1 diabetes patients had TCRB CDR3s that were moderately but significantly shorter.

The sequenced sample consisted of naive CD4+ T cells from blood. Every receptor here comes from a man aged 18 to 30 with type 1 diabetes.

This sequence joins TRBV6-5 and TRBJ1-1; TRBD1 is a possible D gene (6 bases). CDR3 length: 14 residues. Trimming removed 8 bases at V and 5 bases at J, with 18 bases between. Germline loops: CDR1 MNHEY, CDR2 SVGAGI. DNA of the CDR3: TGTGCCAGCCGACCTTTTGGGAGGGGGACTGAAGCTTTCTTT. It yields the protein CASRPFGRGTEAFF.

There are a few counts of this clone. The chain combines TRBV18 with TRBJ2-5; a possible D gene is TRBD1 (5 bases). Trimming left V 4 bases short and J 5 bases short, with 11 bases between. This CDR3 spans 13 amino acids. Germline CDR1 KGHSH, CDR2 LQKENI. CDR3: CASSQGVGETQYF. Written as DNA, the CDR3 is TGTGCCAGCTCACAAGGGGTCGGGGAGACCCAGTACTTC. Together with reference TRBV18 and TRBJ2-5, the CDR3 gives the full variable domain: NAGVMQNPRHLVRRRGQEARLRCSPMKGHSHVYWYRQLPEEGLKFMVYLQKENIIDESGMPKERFSAEFPKEGPSILRIQQVVRGDSAAYFCASSQGVGETQYFGPGTRLLVL.

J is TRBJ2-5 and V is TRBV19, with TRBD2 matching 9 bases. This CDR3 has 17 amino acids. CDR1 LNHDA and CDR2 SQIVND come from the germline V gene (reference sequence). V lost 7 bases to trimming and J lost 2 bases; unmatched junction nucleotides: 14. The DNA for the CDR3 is TGTGCCAGTACTCGAGCGGGAGGAGTCGGGCGGCAAGAGACCCAGTACTTC. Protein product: CASTRAGGVGRQETQYF.

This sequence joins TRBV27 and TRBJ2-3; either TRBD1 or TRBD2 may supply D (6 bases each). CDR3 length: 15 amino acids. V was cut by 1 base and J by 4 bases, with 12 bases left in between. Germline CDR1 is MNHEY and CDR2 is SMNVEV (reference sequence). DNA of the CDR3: TGTGCCAGCAGTTTATTGTGGGGGGCCGCAGATACGCAGTATTTT. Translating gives CASSLLWGAADTQYF.

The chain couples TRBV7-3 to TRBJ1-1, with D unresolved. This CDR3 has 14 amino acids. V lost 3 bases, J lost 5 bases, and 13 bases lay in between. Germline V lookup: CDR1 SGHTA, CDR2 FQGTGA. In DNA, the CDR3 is TGTGCCAGCAGCTTGGAGGGCCGCACAACTGAAGCTTTCTTT. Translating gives CASSLEGRTTEAFF.

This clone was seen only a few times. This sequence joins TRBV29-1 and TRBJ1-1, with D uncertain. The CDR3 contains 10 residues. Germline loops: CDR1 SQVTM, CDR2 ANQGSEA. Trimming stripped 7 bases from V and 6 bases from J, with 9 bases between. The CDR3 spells CSARTAEAFF. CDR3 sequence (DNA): TGCAGCGCCCGGACGGCTGAAGCTTTCTTT.

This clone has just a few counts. The CDR3: CAWNWDGRTDTQYF. CDR3 coding DNA: TGTGCCTGGAACTGGGACGGACGCACAGATACGCAGTATTTT. V is TRBV30 and J is TRBJ2-3; D tentatively fits TRBD1 or TRBD2 (5 bases each). Germline CDR1 GTSNPN, CDR2 SVGIG (reference sequence). CDR3 length: 14 amino acids. The V end was cut by 4 bases, the J end by 1 base, with 12 bases between.

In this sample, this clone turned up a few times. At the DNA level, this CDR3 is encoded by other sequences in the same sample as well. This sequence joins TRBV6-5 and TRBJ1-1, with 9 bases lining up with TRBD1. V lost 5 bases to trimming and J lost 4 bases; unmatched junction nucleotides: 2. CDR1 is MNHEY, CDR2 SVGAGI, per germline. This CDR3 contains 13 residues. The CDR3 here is CASSRQGGTEAFF. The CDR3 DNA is TGTGCCAGCAGTCGACAGGGGGGCACTGAAGCTTTCTTT.

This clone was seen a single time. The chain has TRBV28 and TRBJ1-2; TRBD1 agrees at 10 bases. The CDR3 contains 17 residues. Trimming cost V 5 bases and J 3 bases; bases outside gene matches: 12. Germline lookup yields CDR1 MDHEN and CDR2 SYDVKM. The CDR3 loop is CASSPRPWTGGDYGYTF. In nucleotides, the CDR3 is TGTGCCAGCAGTCCTAGACCGTGGACAGGGGGTGACTATGGCTACACCTTC.

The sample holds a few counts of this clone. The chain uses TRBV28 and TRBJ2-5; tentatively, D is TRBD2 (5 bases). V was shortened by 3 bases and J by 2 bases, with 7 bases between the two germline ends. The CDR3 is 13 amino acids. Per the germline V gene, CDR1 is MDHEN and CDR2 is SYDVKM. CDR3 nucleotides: TGTGCCAGCAGTTTCCGGGGACAAGAGACCCAGTACTTC. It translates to CASSFRGQETQYF.

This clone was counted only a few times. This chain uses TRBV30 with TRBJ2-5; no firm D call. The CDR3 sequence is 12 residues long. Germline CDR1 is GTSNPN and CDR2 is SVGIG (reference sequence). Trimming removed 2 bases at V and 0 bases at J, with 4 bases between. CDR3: CAWSQYQETQYF. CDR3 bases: TGTGCCTGGAGTCAGTACCAAGAGACCCAGTACTTC.

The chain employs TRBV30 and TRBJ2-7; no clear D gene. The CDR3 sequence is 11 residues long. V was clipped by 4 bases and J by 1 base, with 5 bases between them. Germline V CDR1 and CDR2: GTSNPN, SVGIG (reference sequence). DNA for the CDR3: TGTGCCTGGACCAATTCCTACGAGCAGTACTTC. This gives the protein CAWTNSYEQYF.

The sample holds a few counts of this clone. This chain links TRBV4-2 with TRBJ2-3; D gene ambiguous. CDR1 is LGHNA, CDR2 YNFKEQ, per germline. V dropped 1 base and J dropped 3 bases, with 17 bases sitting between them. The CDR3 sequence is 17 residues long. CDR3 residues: CASSQGFYPGATDTQYF. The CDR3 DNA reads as TGTGCCAGCAGCCAAGGGTTTTATCCAGGTGCGACAGATACGCAGTATTTT.

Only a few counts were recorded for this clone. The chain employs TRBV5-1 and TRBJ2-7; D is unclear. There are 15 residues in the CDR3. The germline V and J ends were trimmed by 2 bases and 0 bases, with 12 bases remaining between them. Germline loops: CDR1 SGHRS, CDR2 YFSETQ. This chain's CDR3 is CASSLESGDSYEQYF. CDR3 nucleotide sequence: TGCGCCAGCAGCTTAGAAAGTGGGGACTCCTACGAGCAGTACTTC.

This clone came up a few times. CDR3 nucleotides: TGTGCCCGTCGACAGGGTTTGAACTATGGCTACACCTTC. Its protein product is CARRQGLNYGYTF. The chain carries TRBV2 and TRBJ1-2; 7 bases align to TRBD1. The junction had 8 bases not matched to a gene; V was cut back by 11 bases and J by 2 bases. CDR3 length equals 13 residues. Germline CDR1 reads SNHLY; CDR2 reads FYNNEI. Together with reference TRBV2 and TRBJ1-2, the CDR3 gives the full variable domain: EPEVTQTPSHQVTQMGQEVILRCVPISNHLYFYWYRQILGQKVEFLVSFYNNEISEKSEIFDDQFSVERPDGSNFTLKIRSTKLEDSAMYFCARRQGLNYGYTFGSGTRLTVV.

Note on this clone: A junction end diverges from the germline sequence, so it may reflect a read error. The CDR3 DNA sequence: TGTGCTAGCAGCCAAGGCGACTTGGAGCAGTTCTTC. Amino acids: CASSQGDLEQFF. The chain has TRBV7-7 and TRBJ2-1; D is unclear. CDR3 size: 12 residues. Germline V gives CDR1 SSHAT, CDR2 FNYEAQ (reference sequence).